Detailed here is one T cell receptor beta chain. The antigen this receptor binds is unknown. No much larger clone is present one base from it, and per-base qualities are unavailable. The method was the immunoSEQ multiplex PCR assay. The multiplex PCR relied on a mix of 60 forward primers for TCR Vbeta segments and 13 reverse primers for TCR Jbeta segments. Amplification of the CDR3 region of rearranged TCR beta genes was performed with a multiplex PCR assay on genomic DNA. Amplified TCR beta libraries were sequenced as 87-base-pair reads on the Illumina HiSeq System. Per the original workflow: Across the 670 or so repertoires, a later analysis counted some 80 million unique TCR beta chains, roughly 11 million of which were shared by at least two donors. Raw reads were error-corrected and collapsed into unique sequences with a nearest-neighbor algorithm that merged closely related sequences to remove PCR and sequencing errors. To assign V, D and J gene segments, CDR3 sequences were aligned to IMGT reference sequences. For a sequence to be retained, at least a six-nucleotide match to both a V gene segment and a J gene segment was required. A rearrangement counted as productive if the CDR3 had no stop codons and remained in frame with V and J, and every other rearrangement counted as non-productive. CDR3 was defined according to IMGT convention as the region running from the second conserved V-encoded cysteine to the conserved J-encoded phenylalanine. Sequences without an unambiguous match to a single V gene segment were excluded from the earlier analysis of 450 to 650 of the donors. An earlier analysis of approximately 590 of the donors classified V segments as functional when productive rearrangements were above 56.7% and as segregating when the standard deviation between donors was above 5%. To diagnose cytomegalovirus status from the catalog of TCR beta chain sequences, a statistical classification framework was built. In a later analysis, V and J genes were assigned by comparing TCR nucleotide sequences against IMGT/GENE-DB human TR gene sequences. A later analysis assigned CDR3 sequences and most-parsimonious VDJ recombination scenarios with the TCRdist pipeline. In a later analysis, every TCR beta chain was defined by the combination of its CDR3 amino acid sequence and its V-gene family, and reads without a unique V-gene family were dropped. A later analysis removed 450 to 600 highly shared, low-generation-probability nucleotide sequences to deal with suspected cross-contamination and a sequencing artifact. In a later analysis, a clonal expansion index for each public chain was calculated from normalized within-repertoire ranks of inferred template counts. Generation probabilities in a later analysis came from a VDJ recombination model fitted to out-of-frame rearrangements, and those results were checked against IGoR. In a later analysis, hypergeometric tests were used to score TCR-TCR, TCR-HLA and TCR-CMV co-occurrence, with a repertoire-size bias correction applied to TCR pairs. In a later analysis, false discovery rates were estimated by permuting HLA or CMV assignments 20 times. A later analysis grouped co-occurring TCRs with DBSCAN, adding TCRdist sequence similarity when clustering within HLA-allele-positive subsets. For co-occurrence clustering, repertoires with fewer than 30,000 or more than 120,000 public chains were excluded, along with four to six repertoires with anomalous nucleotide sharing. In its TCRdb copy, this immuneACCESS table keeps in-frame sequences only and misses some clones. Where compared with another copy, unresolved V genes explain less than half of these, and the others have no known cause. V and J calls and clone size are as listed in that table; D and trimming were resolved from the DNA. The sample has about 180,000 clones on record, 84% of them singletons. Clones ranked in the top ten supply around 5% of the sample.

The entry originates in a study of cytomegalovirus exposure and HLA in healthy donors (TCRdb year 2017). With respect to the entire study: An earlier analysis of fewer than 750 of the donors reported 250 to 300 Gb of sequence data and roughly 120 million unique TCR beta sequences obtained from about 170 million T cells. The study profiled the T cell repertoires of more than 500 subjects by immunosequencing and related them to cytomegalovirus serostatus. An earlier analysis of 587 of the donors used high-throughput TCR beta sequencing to judge whether each TCR beta V gene segment behaved as functional or pseudogenic. In a later analysis, previously published TCR beta repertoires from 500 to 750 donors were re-analyzed and high-resolution HLA genotyping was added so that TCR occurrence patterns could be studied. A separate validation cohort of some 130 different subjects was used in addition to the roughly 670-subject first cohort. A later genetic analysis used genome-wide SNP genotypes for about three fifths of the 666 donors, treating that subset as a discovery cohort. Because of strong linkage in the cohort, roughly five DR-DQ haplotypes were treated as single units for association and clustering. The study aimed to test whether cataloging public T cell receptors could reveal signatures of past pathogen exposure. Rather than drawing on any new phenotypic data, the later analysis identified candidate immune exposures from TCR beta sequences and the way those sequences occurred across donors. All discovery cohort repertoires had been generated using a single sequencing platform. Of the roughly 400 genotyped donors, over 65% fell in the genetic ancestry cluster associated with self-reported Caucasian donors. Typing coverage varied by locus: about 620-630 donors for A, B, C, DRB1 and DQB1; approximately 560 for DQA1; more than 600 for DPA1; roughly 470 for DPB1. Among about 400 genotyped donors of the cohort, an average of approximately 240,000 unique TCR beta nucleotide sequences was sequenced per donor, of which about 18% were non-productive. An early release covering some 640 HLA-typed donors comprised around 300 gigabases of sequencing data and around 85 million unique TCR sequences. Class I and class II HLA loci were covered by the typing at four-digit resolution. Donor age, sex, ethnicity and CMV serostatus were collected together with the repertoire data. The study combined high-throughput TCR immunosequencing, statistical association of individual TCRs with disease status, and machine learning to predict cytomegalovirus infection status. Paper-wide results and their limitations: A later genetic analysis reported fewer N-insertions in productive TCRs among donors in an Asian-associated ancestry cluster than the roughly 700-donor mean. An association between a missense DCLRE1C variant and V-gene and J-gene trimming of TCR beta chains was found in a later genetic analysis and replicated in an independent cohort. In the study, around 150 TCR beta chains were listed as associated with cytomegalovirus. Specific HLA alleles were associated with 16,951 TCR beta sequences at a false discovery rate of 0.05 in a later analysis. Across donors, most TCR sequences were observed very rarely, whereas some public TCRs were present in many individuals. The cohort was sequenced for TCR beta chains only, and without alpha or paired-chain data the features that could be detected were limited. Because the 87-base-pair reads could not distinguish some IMGT-functional V segments, including TRBV6-2 and TRBV6-3, those segments were excluded. A later analysis found that most CMV-associated TCR beta chains appeared HLA-restricted, with HLA associations seemingly driven largely by CMV exposure. Several of the top co-occurrence clusters appeared to be linked to parvovirus B19, influenza, CMV and Epstein-Barr virus, according to a later analysis. The presence/absence analyses assumed that sequencing depth was roughly uniform across donors, and that assumption may not be true. Compared with equally common non-associated chains, HLA-associated TCR beta chains in a later analysis were more clonally expanded and had lower generation probabilities. The earlier analysis of around 600 of the donors excluded approximately 15 rarely observed V segments, including chromosome 9 orphons, because counts were too low. A further reported finding was that TCR beta sequences accurately predicted the HLA-A and HLA-B alleles for most subjects in the first cohort. For the cohort, immune exposure information was limited to CMV serostatus. A few of the identified cytomegalovirus-associated TCR beta chains were confirmed in vitro to be specific for cytomegalovirus antigens. Because some donors lacked HLA typing at each locus, the association tests relied only on the typed subset. When HLA alleles, especially DR and DQ, strongly co-occurred, TCR associations were difficult to assign to individual alleles. The classifier was reported to diagnose cytomegalovirus status with high specificity and sensitivity in both the original and validation cohorts. According to a later analysis, TCR association rates differed among HLA loci, with DRB1 alleles showing the most associated TCRs and HLA-C alleles showing the fewest. A group of highly shared sequence variants was considered likely to be a technical artifact of the sequencing pipeline. Correlated functional status among segregating V segments might be attributable to linkage disequilibrium, but an unknown experimental factor could not be ruled out. The authors suggested that the approach could potentially be generalized to other disease states and immunological phenotypes. In an earlier analysis of more than 450 of the donors, most TCR beta V segments were observed in productive rearrangements about 90% or about 30% of the time, broadly matching IMGT annotations.

The cohort was made up of approximately 670 healthy bone marrow donors. Cohort members were all nominally healthy when sampled, although unrecorded immune exposures were likely present. The donor tested CMV seropositive, placing the donor among the roughly 300 seropositive members of the cohort. Each donor provided a peripheral blood sample, and peripheral blood mononuclear cells were used for TCR beta sequencing. The Qiagen DNeasy Blood Extraction Kit was used to extract genomic DNA from the blood cell samples. The CDR3 holds 13 amino acids from the cysteine to the phenylalanine. Only the CDR3 region is kept as DNA, spanning 39 bases read in frame from base 1. The germline V gene encodes CDR1 GTSNPN and CDR2 SVGIG (reference sequence). Trimming at the junction amounts to 4 bases on V and 1 base on J, and the germline ends lie 10 bases apart.

The V gene is TRBV30 and the J gene is TRBJ1-1; the D gene is unclear. The sample was PBMCs. The clonotype comes from a girl aged 5 to 17 in good health and CMV-seropositive. Read as DNA, the sequence is TGTGCCTGGACTCTCCGGGGGAACACTGAAGCTTTCTTT. This is translated as CAWTLRGNTEAFF.